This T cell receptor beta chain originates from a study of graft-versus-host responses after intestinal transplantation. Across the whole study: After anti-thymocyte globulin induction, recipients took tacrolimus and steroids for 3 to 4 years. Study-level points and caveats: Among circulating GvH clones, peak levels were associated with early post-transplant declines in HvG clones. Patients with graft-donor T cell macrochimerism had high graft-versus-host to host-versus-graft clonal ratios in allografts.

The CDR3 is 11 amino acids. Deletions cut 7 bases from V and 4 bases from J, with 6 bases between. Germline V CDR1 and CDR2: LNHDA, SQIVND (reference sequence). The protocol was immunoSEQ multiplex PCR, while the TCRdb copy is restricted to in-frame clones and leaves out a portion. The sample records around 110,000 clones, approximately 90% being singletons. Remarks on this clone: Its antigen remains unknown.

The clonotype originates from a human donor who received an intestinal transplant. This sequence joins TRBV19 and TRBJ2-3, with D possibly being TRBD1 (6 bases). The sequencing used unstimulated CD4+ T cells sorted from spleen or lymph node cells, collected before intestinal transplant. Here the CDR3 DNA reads TGTGCCAGTACAGGGGCAGATACGCAGTATTTT. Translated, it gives CASTGADTQYF.